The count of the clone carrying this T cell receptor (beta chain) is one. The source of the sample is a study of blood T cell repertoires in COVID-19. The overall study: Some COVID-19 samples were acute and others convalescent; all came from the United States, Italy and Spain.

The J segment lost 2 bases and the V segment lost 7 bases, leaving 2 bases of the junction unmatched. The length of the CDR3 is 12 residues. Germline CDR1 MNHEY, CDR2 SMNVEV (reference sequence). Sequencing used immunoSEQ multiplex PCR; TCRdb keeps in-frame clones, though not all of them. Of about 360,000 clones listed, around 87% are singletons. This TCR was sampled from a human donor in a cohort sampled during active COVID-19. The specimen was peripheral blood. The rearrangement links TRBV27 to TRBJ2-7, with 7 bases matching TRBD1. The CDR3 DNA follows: TGTGCCAGCAAGACAGGGCCCTACGAGCAGTACTTC. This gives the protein CASKTGPYEQYF.